This is a list of T cell receptor beta chains from one sample in a study of blood T cell repertoires in COVID-19. Profiling relied on immunoSEQ multiplex PCR, and the TCRdb table lists in-frame clones only, not all of them. Found here are approximately 130,000 clones, approximately 85% of them singletons; the top ten hold 4.3%. The sample taken for sequencing was peripheral blood. The receptors here all came from a human donor in a cohort sampled during active COVID-19. CDR3s include the opening cysteine and the closing phenylalanine or tryptophan. The D gene is left open where the match is weak. Clone size appears in some rows only: once, few, many, or a class for an expanded clone.

j_call,v_call,d_call,clone_size,cdr3_aa,cdr3_nt
TRBJ1-3,TRBV5-5,TRBD1,.,CASSLAPGQNSGNTIYF,TGTGCCAGCAGCTTGGCCCCGGGACAGAACTCTGGAAACACCATATATTTT
TRBJ1-1,TRBV7-8,.,.,CASSRVLGTNTEAFF,TGTGCCAGCAGCCGTGTTCTGGGGACAAACACTGAAGCTTTCTTT
TRBJ1-1,TRBV3-1/TRBV3-2,TRBD1,.,CASSPQGQGGTEAFF,TGTGCCAGCAGCCCACAGGGACAGGGGGGAACTGAAGCTTTCTTT
TRBJ1-3,TRBV4-1,.,.,CASSQDKGRLTAQNSGNTIYF,TGCGCCAGCAGCCAAGATAAGGGTCGTCTGACAGCGCAGAACTCTGGAAACACCATATATTTT
TRBJ1-5,TRBV11-2,.,.,CASSLEGGGGQPQHF,TGTGCCAGCAGCTTAGAGGGGGGAGGGGGTCAGCCCCAGCATTTT
TRBJ2-5,TRBV12-3/TRBV12-4,.,few,CASSPLLQETQYF,TGTGCCAGCAGTCCCCTTCTACAAGAGACCCAGTACTTC
TRBJ2-1,TRBV7-2,.,.,CASSSLPVNEQFF,TGTGCCAGCAGCAGCCTACCCGTGAATGAGCAGTTCTTC
TRBJ2-1,TRBV6-5,TRBD1,.,CASRGQGPYNEQFF,TGTGCCAGCAGGGGACAGGGTCCCTACAATGAGCAGTTCTTC
TRBJ1-5,TRBV14,.,.,CASSQSLYQPQHF,TGTGCCAGCAGCCAGTCCCTCTATCAGCCCCAGCATTTT
TRBJ1-2,TRBV6-2/TRBV6-3,.,.,CASSSGTPVRHTF,TGTGCCAGCAGCTCCGGGACACCGGTAAGGCACACCTTC
TRBJ1-5,TRBV7-8,.,.,CASSRTGNHQPQHF,TGTGCCAGCAGCCGAACAGGGAATCATCAGCCCCAGCATTTT
TRBJ1-2,TRBV5-6,TRBD1,.,CASSLTSGTGAYGYTF,TGTGCCAGCAGTTTGACTTCCGGGACAGGGGCTTACGGCTACACCTTC
TRBJ2-3,TRBV7-9,.,.,CASSRLPGLGTDTQYF,TGTGCCAGCAGCCGCCTCCCGGGACTGGGGACAGATACGCAGTATTTT
TRBJ1-2,TRBV5-4,TRBD1,.,CASQTGTGFYGYTF,TGTGCCAGCCAAACTGGGACAGGGTTCTATGGCTACACCTTC
TRBJ2-1,TRBV5-5,.,once,CASSLAGAGSYNEQFF,TGTGCCAGCAGCTTGGCTGGGGCCGGCTCCTACAATGAGCAGTTCTTC
TRBJ1-6,TRBV18,.,.,CASSPQGRGAGNSPLHF,TGTGCCAGCTCACCACAGGGCCGGGGGGCCGGGAATTCACCCCTCCACTTT
TRBJ1-2,TRBV9,.,.,CASSVGQDYGYTF,TGTGCCAGCAGCGTAGGGCAGGACTATGGCTACACCTTC
TRBJ2-5,TRBV9,.,.,CASSGGLEETQYF,TGTGCCAGCAGCGGGGGACTCGAAGAGACCCAGTACTTC
TRBJ1-1,TRBV4-3,.,.,CASSQDGAGDTEAFF,TGCGCCAGCAGCCAAGATGGAGCAGGGGACACTGAAGCTTTCTTT
TRBJ2-5,TRBV19,.,.,CASRISGAGETQYF,TGTGCCAGTAGAATCTCAGGGGCAGGAGAGACCCAGTACTTC
TRBJ2-1,TRBV3-1/TRBV3-2,.,.,CASSQVVARNEQFF,TGTGCCAGCAGCCAAGTGGTAGCGAGGAATGAGCAGTTCTTC
TRBJ2-3,TRBV15,TRBD2,.,CATSRAGGLSGDTQYF,TGTGCCACCAGCAGAGCGGGGGGTCTATCAGGAGATACGCAGTATTTT
TRBJ1-2,TRBV13,.,.,CASTRLAGADGYTF,TGTGCCAGCACCAGATTAGCGGGGGCTGATGGCTACACCTTC
TRBJ1-1,TRBV7-2,.,.,CASSLEGVTTAEAFF,TGTGCCAGCAGCTTGGAAGGTGTTACGACAGCTGAAGCTTTCTTT
TRBJ2-4,TRBV11-3,.,few,CASSLGGVGAKNIQYF,TGTGCCAGCAGCTTGGGGGGAGTGGGGGCCAAAAACATTCAGTACTTC
TRBJ1-4,TRBV7-2,.,.,CASSLDWTRVEKLFF,TGTGCCAGCAGCTTAGACTGGACGAGGGTTGAAAAACTGTTTTTT
TRBJ1-2,TRBV4-1,TRBD1,.,CASSQAGQGLDGYTF,TGCGCCAGCAGCCAAGCTGGACAGGGGTTAGATGGCTACACCTTC
TRBJ2-1,TRBV24-1,.,.,CATSPPRSANEQFF,TGTGCCACCAGTCCCCCTAGATCCGCTAATGAGCAGTTCTTC
TRBJ2-3,TRBV9,TRBD2,.,CASSVVSGGRTDTQYF,TGTGCCAGCAGCGTAGTCAGCGGGGGTCGCACAGATACGCAGTATTTT
TRBJ1-3,TRBV7-8,.,.,CASSLSHGSSGNTIYF,TGTGCCAGCAGCTTAAGTCATGGCAGCTCTGGAAACACCATATATTTT
TRBJ1-1,TRBV7-2,.,.,CASSLDSGNTEAFF,TGTGCCAGCAGCTTAGATTCCGGGAACACTGAAGCTTTCTTT
TRBJ1-2,TRBV30,TRBD1,.,CASDLPGGNGYTF,TGTGCATCCGACCTTCCAGGGGGGAATGGCTACACCTTC
TRBJ2-2,TRBV4-3,.,once,CASSQEEQFDTGELFF,TGCGCCAGCAGCCAAGAGGAGCAGTTCGACACCGGGGAGCTGTTTTTT
TRBJ2-3,TRBV15,.,.,CATRVGEDTQYF,TGTGCCACCAGGGTCGGTGAAGATACGCAGTATTTT
TRBJ1-1,TRBV7-9,TRBD1,.,CASSPRTGNTEAFF,TGTGCCAGCAGCCCCCGGACAGGGAACACTGAAGCTTTCTTT
TRBJ1-1,TRBV6-5,.,.,CASSGLQRGTEAFF,TGTGCCAGCTCTGGACTACAACGGGGCACTGAAGCTTTCTTT
TRBJ2-5,TRBV10-3,TRBD1,.,CAIGQGGTETQYF,TGTGCCATCGGACAGGGCGGAACGGAGACCCAGTACTTC
TRBJ1-1,TRBV30,.,.,CAWNRWSEAFF,TGTGCCTGGAATAGGTGGAGTGAAGCTTTCTTT
TRBJ2-2,TRBV9,.,.,CASSADRNTGELFF,TGTGCCAGCAGCGCAGACAGAAACACCGGGGAGCTGTTTTTT
TRBJ1-5,TRBV19,.,.,CASSRSGGAPQPQHF,TGTGCCAGTAGCAGGTCGGGGGGCGCGCCTCAGCCCCAGCATTTT